This TCR beta chain was observed in a study of blood T cell repertoires in COVID-19. Study-level background: Donors in the United States, Italy and Spain gave samples during acute or convalescent COVID-19. Nucleic acid was either cDNA or gDNA, and it came from T cells, B-cell-depleted T cells, or PBMCs.

This clone was seen more than once but under ten times. Authors' analysis steps: Amplifying reference gene primers gave estimates of nucleated cell counts. Libraries were prepared by immunoSEQ multiplex PCR; TCRdb keeps only in-frame clonotypes and omits some of them. V, J and clone size are those of that table, while D and trimming were read from the DNA. The sample has 150,000 to 200,000 clones, roughly 84% seen once. Seattle's cohort entered during active infection and was followed longitudinally. This sequence was found in a woman in her forties with COVID-19, enrolled during active disease. Sequencing input: peripheral blood.

The CDR3 bases are TGCGCCAGCAGACTTCCGGGACAGGGGGCGGAGGGCTACACCTTC. Translated: CASRLPGQGAEGYTF. The chain couples TRBV5-1 to TRBJ1-2; 12 bases agree with TRBD1. This CDR3 has 15 residues. Germline V gene data show CDR1 as SGHRS and CDR2 as YFSETQ. With V trimmed by 5 bases and J by 8 bases, 10 bases remained unmatched.